This T cell receptor beta chain is drawn from a study of blood T cell repertoires in COVID-19. Across the whole study: Donors in the United States, Italy and Spain gave samples during acute or convalescent COVID-19. Sample material is recorded as cDNA or gDNA derived from T cells, B-cell-depleted T cells, or PBMCs.

Authors' data handling: Estimates of nucleated cell counts were drawn from the amplification of reference gene primers. Only in-frame clones appear in the TCRdb table, and some are missing; sequencing was by immunoSEQ multiplex PCR. V and J calls and clone size are copied from that table; D and trimming were computed from the DNA. The table records 250,000 to 300,000 clones, approximately 82% of them present only once. This CDR3 comprises 21 residues. The germline V gene has CDR1 MNHEY and CDR2 SMNVEV (reference sequence). The V and J ends lost 3 bases and 1 base, in that order; junction bases with no gene match: 17.

Sequencing input: peripheral blood. The chain uses TRBV27 and TRBJ2-6; the match to TRBD1 covers 8 bases. The TCR comes from a man between 60 and 75 years old who had recovered from COVID-19. The CDR3 loop reads CASSFYDPGGIIISGANVLTF. CDR3 in DNA: TGTGCCAGCAGTTTTTACGATCCAGGGGGCATAATTATATCTGGGGCCAACGTCCTGACTTTC.